Shown below are 18 T cell receptor gamma chains from a single sample sequenced in a study of γδ T cells in repeated Plasmodium falciparum infection. TCRdb reanalysed the multiplex PCR reads with CATT. The data show approximately 30,000 gamma-chain clones, 1.4% seen once. Flow sorting of PBMC yielded separate Vgamma9/Vdelta2+ and Vdelta2-negative gammadelta T cell populations for bulk repertoire analysis. The specimen sequenced was gamma-delta T cells from blood. Every receptor here comes from a pool of human donors (malaria-infected and uninfected, not separated).

For this clone: The TCRdb protein comes from a much larger clone and disagrees with this DNA's translation at residue 9, likely due to a read error; the protein given here is derived from the DNA. The V and J genes are TRGV9 and TRGJ1 or TRGJ2. Here the J gene came from matching the DNA to germline, since TCRdb omits it. The CDR3 sequence is 14 residues long. Germline CDR1 and CDR2: GITISATS and ISYDGTV (reference sequence). J lost 6 bases, V lost 2 bases, and 10 bases had no gene match. The CDR3 nucleotides are TGTGCCTTGTGGGAGGCAAACCCTTGTTATAAGAAACTCTTT. Its translation: CALWEANPCYKKLF.

This clone was detected ten times or more. Since a much larger clone is just one base distant, this may be a read error. The J gene is TRGJ1 or TRGJ2, the V gene TRGV8. The CDR3 extends over 13 amino acids. Trimming took 1 base from V and 5 from J; bases not matched to a gene: 5. CDR1 and CDR2 (germline): VENAVY, YDSYNSRV. CDR3 loop: CATWDSRDYKKLF. Here the CDR3 DNA reads TGTGCCACCTGGGATAGCCGGGATTATAAGAAACTCTTT.

This clone has more than one count but fewer than ten. A read error likely explains why the TCRdb protein, taken from a much larger clone, differs from this DNA's translation at residue 9; the protein shown is translated from the DNA. This chain joins TRGV4 and TRGJ1 or TRGJ2. The J gene, left out of TCRdb, was set here by checking the DNA against germline. There are 14 residues in the CDR3. CDR1 and CDR2 from the germline V gene are EGSTGY and YDSYTSSV. The ends lost 2 bases at V and 5 bases at J; junction bases unmatched: 9. The CDR3 here is CATWDAVSDYKKLF. CDR3 DNA: TGTGCCACCTGGGATGCAGTTTCCGATTATAAGAAACTCTTT.

This clone was counted many times. TCRdb attributes to this sequence the protein of a much larger clone, which differs from the DNA translation at residue 10; a read error is likely, and the protein displayed is translated from the DNA. The rearrangement uses TRGV9 and TRGJ1 or TRGJ2. The J gene, not given by TCRdb, was assigned here from a germline match of the nucleotide sequence. CDR1 and CDR2 from the germline V gene are GITISATS and ISYDGTV (reference sequence). V lost 1 base and J lost 5; bases outside the gene matches: 11. This CDR3 comprises 15 residues. The CDR3 reads CALWEVTRTHYKKLF. As DNA, the CDR3 is TGTGCCTTGTGGGAGGTTACTAGAACCCATTATAAGAAACTCTTT.

This clone showed up just a few times. Given a far larger clone just one base away, this is likely a sequencing read error. The sample holds other DNA sequences that translate to the same CDR3. The gene calls are TRGV9 and TRGJ1 or TRGJ2. TCRdb offers no J gene call, so here the DNA was matched to germline to obtain one. The CDR3 sequence is 14 residues long. CDR1 GITISATS and CDR2 ISYDGTV come from the germline V gene (reference sequence). The V gene end was trimmed by 3 bases and the J gene end by 7 bases; junction bases not matched to a gene: 12. Written as DNA, the CDR3 is TGTGCCTTGTGGGAGAAGACCCTTTACTATAAGAAACTCTTT. The encoded protein is CALWEKTLYYKKLF.

This clone came up a few times. V and J are TRGV3 and TRGJP2. V lost 4 bases and J lost 3; bases outside the gene matches: 11. The germline gives CDR1 VTNTFY, CDR2 YDVSTARD (reference sequence). The CDR3 is 16 amino acids. CDR3 in amino acids: CATWEKLFGSDWIKTF. CDR3 DNA: TGTGCCACCTGGGAGAAGTTGTTTGGTAGTGATTGGATCAAGACGTTT.

This clone was counted a few times. TCRdb has a much larger clone's protein, which differs at residue 15 from the translation of this DNA, likely because of a read error; what is shown is the protein translated from the DNA. The genes are TRGV9 and TRGJP. The J gene, missing from TCRdb, was assigned here through DNA to germline matching. Germline CDR1 GITISATS, CDR2 ISYDGTV (reference sequence). CDR3 size: 18 residues. CDR3 in amino acids: CALWEGLTKELGKKTKVF. The CDR3 nucleotides read TGTGCCTTGTGGGAGGGCTTAACGAAAGAGTTGGGCAAAAAAACCAAGGTATTT.

Regarding this clone: TCRdb's protein, taken from a much larger clone, differs from this DNA's translation at residue 3, likely owing to a read error; the protein displayed comes from the DNA. The chain recombines TRGV4 with TRGJ1 or TRGJ2. Germline CDR1 reads EGSTGY; CDR2 reads YDSYTSSV. CDR3 length: 13 residues. The CDR3 sequence: CASWDGPILAKLF. The CDR3 coding sequence is TGTGCCTCCTGGGATGGGCCGATCTTAGCCAAACTCTTT.

In regard to this clone: A far larger clone is only one base removed, so a read error is likely. Within the sample, other DNA sequences also encode this same CDR3. There is no J gene call, but TRGV2 is given as the V gene. In germline, CDR1 is EGSNGY, CDR2 YDSYNSKV. The CDR3 extends over 13 amino acids. The CDR3 spells CATWDRARYKKLF. The CDR3 region has the DNA TGTGCCACCTGGGACAGGGCGCGATATAAGAAGCTCTTT.

Of note for this clone: The protein that TCRdb holds for this DNA derives from a much larger clone and differs from the translated DNA at residue 10, which likely indicates a read error; the protein shown here is translated from the DNA. This chain connects TRGV8 to TRGJ1 or TRGJ2. CDR1 and CDR2 from the germline V gene are VENAVY and YDSYNSRV. This CDR3 contains 13 residues. CDR3 region: CATWDKSHYEKLF. CDR3 in DNA: TGTGCCACCTGGGATAAGAGTCATTATGAGAAACTCTTT.

Only a few counts were recorded for this clone. The protein given by TCRdb reflects a much larger clone and differs at residue 4 from this DNA's translation, likely from a read error; the protein shown is the DNA's translation. The chain employs TRGV9 and TRGJ1 or TRGJ2. The J gene, absent from TCRdb, was called here by matching the DNA to germline. V dropped 9 bases and J dropped 3; count of bases not matched to a gene: 11. This CDR3 spans 13 amino acids. Germline V gene data show CDR1 as GITISATS and CDR2 as ISYDGTV (reference sequence). CDR3 sequence reads: CALRGTLYYKKLF. In DNA form, the CDR3 reads TGTGCCTTGCGGGGAACTCTTTATTATAAGAAACTCTTT.

A word on this clone: TCRdb lists the protein of a much larger clone for this DNA, which differs at residue 3, so this is likely a read error; the protein given here is translated from the DNA itself. J is TRGJ1 or TRGJ2 and V is TRGV4. Since TCRdb gives no J gene, matching the DNA to germline was used here to assign it. Per germline, CDR1 EGSTGY and CDR2 YDSYTSSV. CDR3 size: 13 residues. The CDR3 coding sequence is TGTGCCCCCTGGGATGGGCGGCTTTATAAGAAACTCTTT. Its protein is CAPWDGRLYKKLF.

This clone was seen a few times. TCRdb assigns this DNA the protein of a much larger clone, which departs from its translation at residue 4; this likely reflects a read error, and the protein shown comes from translating the DNA. The chain couples TRGV9 to TRGJ1 or TRGJ2. Because TCRdb records no J gene, it was assigned here through a match of the DNA to germline. CDR1 and CDR2 (germline): GITISATS, ISYDGTV (reference sequence). The CDR3 length is 11 residues. DNA for the CDR3: TGTGCCTTGCGGGAGGTTCCCAAGAAACTCTTT. Its translation: CALREVPKKLF.

This clone was detected ten times or more. A far larger clone lies a single base away; this is likely a read error. This CDR3 is also generated by other DNA sequences in the sample. The J gene is TRGJP, the V gene TRGV9. Germline-derived CDR1 and CDR2 are GITISATS and ISYDGTV (reference sequence). The CDR3 contains 16 residues. CDR3 amino acids: CALWEVLVLGKKIKVF. Written as DNA, the CDR3 is TGTGCCTTGTGGGAGGTGCTCGTGTTGGGCAAGAAAATCAAGGTATTT.

This clone has only a few counts. The TCRdb record carries a much larger clone's protein, which differs from this DNA's translation at residue 8; a read error is the likely cause, and the protein listed here is the DNA translation. V gene TRGV4 combines with J gene TRGJP2. As TCRdb names no J gene, one was assigned here on the basis of a DNA match to germline. CDR1 is EGSTGY, CDR2 YDSYTSSV, per germline. CDR3 size: 13 residues. CDR3 amino acids: CATWDVSGWIKTF. The CDR3 DNA reads TGTGCCACCTGGGATGTAAGTGGTTGGATCAAGACGTTT.

This clone was seen at least ten times. A read error is the likely source, as a far larger clone sits one nucleotide away. Other DNA sequences in this specimen translate into the identical CDR3. This rearrangement joins TRGV9 to TRGJP2. Losses at the gene ends were 6 bases for V and 8 bases for J; bases not matched to a gene: 9. The CDR3 has 13 amino acids. Germline V gene sequence: CDR1 GITISATS, CDR2 ISYDGTV (reference sequence). The CDR3 bases are TGTGCCTTGTGGAGGAGGAGCGATTGGATCAAGACGTTT. Translating gives CALWRRSDWIKTF.

This clone is categorized as medium-sized. The rearrangement joins TRGV4 to TRGJP2. This CDR3 is 12 amino acids long. With V trimmed by 2 bases and J by 7 bases, 1 base remained unmatched. In germline, CDR1 is EGSTGY, CDR2 YDSYTSSV. CDR3: CATWDVDWIKTF. DNA of the CDR3: TGTGCCACCTGGGATGTTGATTGGATCAAGACGTTT.

In its sample, this clone was seen a few times. This DNA's translation differs at residue 8 from TCRdb's protein, which comes from a much larger clone; a read error is likely, and the protein shown is translated from the DNA. The V call is TRGV4, the J call TRGJ1 or TRGJ2. Here the J gene came from matching the DNA to germline, since TCRdb omits it. The CDR3 runs to 11 residues. Per the germline V gene, CDR1 is EGSTGY and CDR2 is YDSYTSSV. CDR3: CATWRNYRKLF. The CDR3 nucleotides read TGTGCCACCTGGCGAAATTATAGGAAACTCTTT.